The source of this T cell receptor (beta chain) is a study of T cell repertoires in cytomegalovirus infection. The germline V gene encodes CDR1 MNHNS and CDR2 SASEGT. The length of the CDR3 is 14 residues. V lost 9 bases and J lost 3, with 15 bases in between. Study results and limitations: Public TCR beta family frequency separated CMV-and-HLA carriers, including in an independent cohort.

TCRdb recomputed calls from the reads with MiXCR, one row per CDR3 protein. The sample contains around 200,000 distinct CDR3 sequences, approximately 40% of which appear only once. This clonotype was detected once. The antigen is not known. The V gene is TRBV6-1, the J gene TRBJ2-1, with D possibly TRBD1 on 5 matching bases. The material sequenced was CD8+ T cells from cultured PBMCs, taken from culture after CMV antigen stimulation. The sequence derives from a human donor in good health (CMV status not recorded). Some clones in this sample may be carry-over from other donors' samples. The CDR3 protein is CASTDSLDYNEQFF. The CDR3 coding sequence is TGTGCCAGTACTGACAGCTTAGACTACAATGAGCAGTTCTTC.